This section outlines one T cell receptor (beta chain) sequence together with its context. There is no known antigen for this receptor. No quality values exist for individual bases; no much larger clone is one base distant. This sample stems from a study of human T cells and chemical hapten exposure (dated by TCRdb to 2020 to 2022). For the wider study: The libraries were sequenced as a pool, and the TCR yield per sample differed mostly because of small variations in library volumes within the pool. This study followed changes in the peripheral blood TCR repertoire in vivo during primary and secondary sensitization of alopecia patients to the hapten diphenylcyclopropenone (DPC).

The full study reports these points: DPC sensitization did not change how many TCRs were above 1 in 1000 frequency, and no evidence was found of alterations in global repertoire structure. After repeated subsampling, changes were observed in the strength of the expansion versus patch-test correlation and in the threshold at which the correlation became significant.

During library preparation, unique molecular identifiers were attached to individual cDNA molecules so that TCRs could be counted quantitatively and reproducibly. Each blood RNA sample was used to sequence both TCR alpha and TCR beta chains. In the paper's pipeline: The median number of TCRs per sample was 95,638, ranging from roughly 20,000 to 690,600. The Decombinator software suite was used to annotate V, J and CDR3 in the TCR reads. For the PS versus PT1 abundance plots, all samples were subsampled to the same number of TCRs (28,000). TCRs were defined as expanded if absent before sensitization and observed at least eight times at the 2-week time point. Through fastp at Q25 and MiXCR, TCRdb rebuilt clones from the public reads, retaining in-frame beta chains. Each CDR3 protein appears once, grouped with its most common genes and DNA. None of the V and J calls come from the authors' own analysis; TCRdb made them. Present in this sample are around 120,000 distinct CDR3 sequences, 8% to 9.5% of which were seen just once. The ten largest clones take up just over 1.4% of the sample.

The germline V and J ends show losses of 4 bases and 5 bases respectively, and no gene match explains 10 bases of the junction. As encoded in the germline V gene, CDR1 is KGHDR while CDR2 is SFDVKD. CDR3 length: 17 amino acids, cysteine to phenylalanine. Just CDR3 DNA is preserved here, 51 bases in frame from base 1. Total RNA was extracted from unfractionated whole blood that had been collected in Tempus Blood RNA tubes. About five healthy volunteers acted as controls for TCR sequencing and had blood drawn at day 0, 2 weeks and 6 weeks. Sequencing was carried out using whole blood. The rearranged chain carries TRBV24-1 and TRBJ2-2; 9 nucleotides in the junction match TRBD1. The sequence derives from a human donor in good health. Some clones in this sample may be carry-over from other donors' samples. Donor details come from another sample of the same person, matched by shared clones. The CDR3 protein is CATSDPRDRAGTGELFF. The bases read TGTGCCACCAGTGACCCTCGGGACAGGGCAGGGACCGGGGAGCTGTTTTTT.